One and the same sample provided the 9 T cell receptor beta chains below, sequenced in a study of T cells expressing NK-cell markers. Using the 5' RACE reads, TCRdb records one entry per CDR3 protein without DNA. The sample has about 400,000 distinct CDR3 sequences. Sequencing was carried out using blood T cells: a sorted CD56 or NKG2C T cell subset, CD4+ or CD8+ T cells, or bulk PBMC T cells (not recorded which). Source of these receptors: a woman aged 50 to 60 in good health.

The genes are TRBV11-3 and TRBJ2-3; as DNA is missing, the TRBD2 call by TCRdb cannot be tested. The CDR3 loop spans 15 amino acids. Germline V gene data show CDR1 as SGHNT and CDR2 as YENEEA. The CDR3 here is CASGLLAGGTDTQYF.

This chain connects TRBV20-1 to TRBJ2-5; TCRdb proposes TRBD1, but this gene call is untestable without DNA. The CDR3 sequence is 14 residues long. Germline assignment: CDR1 DFQATT and CDR2 SNEGSKA (reference sequence). The CDR3: CSATHRVARETQYF.

This chain uses TRBV5-1 with TRBJ2-1; TCRdb's D gene call, TRBD2, goes unchecked for lack of DNA. CDR3 length: 15 amino acids. The V gene's germline CDR1 is SGHRS and CDR2 YFSETQ. The CDR3: CATSGGRGLETEQFF.

J is TRBJ2-7 and V is TRBV7-7; TCRdb's D gene call, TRBD1, goes unchecked for lack of DNA. In germline, CDR1 is SSHAT, CDR2 FNYEAQ (reference sequence). The CDR3 runs to 15 residues. The CDR3 sequence: CASSLGTGGVDEQYF.

The chain links TRBV4-1 to TRBJ2-2; there is no DNA to check the TCRdb D call of TRBD2. The CDR3 runs to 18 residues. The germline V gene encodes CDR1 MGHRA and CDR2 YSYEKL. CDR3 region: CASSPKAFGGRAPGELFF.

V usage is TRBV14 and J usage is TRBJ1-2. The CDR3 is 15 residues long. CDR1 is SGHDN and CDR2 is FVKESK in the germline V gene. The CDR3 reads CASSRSLSDYDGYTF. Together with reference TRBV14 and TRBJ1-2, the CDR3 gives the full variable domain: EAGVTQFPSHSVIEKGQTVTLRCDPISGHDNLYWYRRVMGKEIKFLLHFVKESKQDESGMPNNRFLAERTGGTYSTLKVQPAELEDSGVYFCASSRSLSDYDGYTFGSGTRLTVV.

The rearrangement uses TRBV6-2 or TRBV6-3 and TRBJ2-3; the D call from TCRdb, TRBD2, cannot be confirmed without DNA. This CDR3 spans 18 amino acids. Germline-derived CDR1 and CDR2 are MNHEY and SVGEGT. CDR3 loop: CASSYRAGTSGRPDTQYF.

The chain recombines TRBV9 with TRBJ2-1; the TRBD2 assignment by TCRdb is unverifiable without DNA. CDR3 length: 15 residues. Germline lookup yields CDR1 SGDLS and CDR2 YYNGEE. The CDR3 loop is CASSVGPSGINEQFF.

The rearrangement joins TRBV4-1 to TRBJ2-7; TCRdb outputs TRBD2, but without DNA this stays unchecked. CDR3 length equals 15 residues. Germline V gives CDR1 MGHRA, CDR2 YSYEKL. This chain's CDR3 is CASSQDRLTAYEQYF.